This T cell receptor beta chain was obtained from a study of blood T cell repertoires in COVID-19 (dated by TCRdb to about 2020). About the full investigation: The collaborator samples originated in the United States, Italy and Spain and spanned the acute and convalescent phases of COVID-19. The prospective study material was composed of cDNA or gDNA derived from T cells, B-cell-depleted T cells, or PBMCs. Subjects who had been exposed to COVID-19, were actively infected with it, or had recovered from it provided the deeply sampled blood TCRbeta repertoires that made up the dataset. The repertoires were made available in a free public database intended to serve as a resource for research on the immune response to SARS-CoV-2. Samples came from the ongoing ImmuneRACE study (first 160 participants) plus 1,254 subjects from 6 global collaborators. A de-identified subject ID, COVID-19 status, age in years and sex were almost always included in the sample metadata. Where available, HLA class I and class II types were taken from metadata supplied by the sample provider and were not determined by assay-based typing. Points the paper makes about the study in general: The quantity of clinical and demographic metadata differed by source and by participant and was supplied without curation.

V is shortened by 3 bases, J by 1 base, and the region joining them spans 18 bases. According to the germline V gene, CDR1 reads SGHNT and CDR2 reads YENEEA. The cysteine opens and the phenylalanine closes a CDR3 of 17 amino acids. The DNA shown is the 51-base CDR3, in frame from base 1. About this clone: Its recognized antigen is unknown. One base away there is no much larger clone; base qualities are not given.

TCRbeta CDR3 regions were amplified from genomic DNA using the immunoSEQ Assay, a bias-controlled multiplex PCR. The study's processing was this. Nucleated cell counts per sample were estimated from amplification of reference gene primers within the assay. Sequence reads were collapsed and filtered to measure the absolute abundance of every unique TCRbeta CDR3 rearrangement. For each sample, productive Simpson clonality was calculated by taking the square root of Simpson's diversity index across productive rearrangements. The table comes from immuneACCESS by way of TCRdb, which keeps in-frame sequences with V and J called. Part of the clones is missing from these tables; in studies checked, under half for an unresolved V gene and the rest for unknown reasons. V, J and clone size reflect that table, while D and trimming were determined from the DNA. The sample table shows 300,000 to 400,000 clones, and approximately 87% are seen once. The ten largest account for nearly 6.5% of the sample.

One collaborating source in Seattle enrolled patients while the patients were actively infected and followed the patients over time throughout the course of disease. Each collaborating institution followed its own protocols to collect whole blood in K2EDTA tubes. For TCRbeta analysis, collaborators shipped samples as frozen whole blood, isolated PBMCs, or DNA extracted from either of those sample types. Sequenced input: peripheral blood. This chain is built from TRBV11-3 and TRBJ2-5; the D gene identity is not certain. This receptor was identified in a woman aged 45 to 65 with COVID-19, enrolled during active disease. The DNA sequence is TGTGCCAGCAGCTTTTCAAGGAGTCACCTGACCCAAGAGACCCAGTACTTC. It translates as CASSFSRSHLTQETQYF. The full variable domain, with segments outside the CDR3 supplied by the reference TRBV11-3 and TRBJ2-5 proteins, appears as EAGVVQSPRYKIIEKKQPVAFWCNPISGHNTLYWYLQNLGQGPELLIRYENEEAVDDSQLPKDRFSAERLKGVDSTLKIQPAELGDSAVYLCASSFSRSHLTQETQYFGPGTRLLVL.